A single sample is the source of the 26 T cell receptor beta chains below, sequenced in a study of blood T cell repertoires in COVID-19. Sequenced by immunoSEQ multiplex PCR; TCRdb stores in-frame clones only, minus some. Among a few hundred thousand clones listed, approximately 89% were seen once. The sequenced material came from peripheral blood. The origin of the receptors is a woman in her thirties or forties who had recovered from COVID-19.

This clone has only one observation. In nucleotides, the CDR3 is TGTGCCAGCAGTGAACAGGCAGGGGGGTTCTACAATGAGCAGTTCTTC. It is translated as CASSEQAGGFYNEQFF. The chain is built from TRBV6-1 and TRBJ2-1, with D possibly being TRBD1 (7 bases). Looked up from germline, CDR1 is MNHNS and CDR2 is SASEGT. CDR3 length equals 16 residues. V was shortened by 2 bases and J by 3 bases, with 14 bases between the two germline ends.

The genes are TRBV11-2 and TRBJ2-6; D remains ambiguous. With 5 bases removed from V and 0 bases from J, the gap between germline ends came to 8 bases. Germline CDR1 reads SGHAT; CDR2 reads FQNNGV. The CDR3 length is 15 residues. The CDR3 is CASSALFSGANVLTF. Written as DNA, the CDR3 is TGTGCCAGCAGCGCGTTATTCTCTGGGGCCAACGTCCTGACTTTC. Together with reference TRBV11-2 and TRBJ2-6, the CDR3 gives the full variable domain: EAGVAQSPRYKIIEKRQSVAFWCNPISGHATLYWYQQILGQGPKLLIQFQNNGVVDDSQLPKDRFSAERLKGVDSTLKIQPAKLEDSAVYLCASSALFSGANVLTFGAGSRLTVL.

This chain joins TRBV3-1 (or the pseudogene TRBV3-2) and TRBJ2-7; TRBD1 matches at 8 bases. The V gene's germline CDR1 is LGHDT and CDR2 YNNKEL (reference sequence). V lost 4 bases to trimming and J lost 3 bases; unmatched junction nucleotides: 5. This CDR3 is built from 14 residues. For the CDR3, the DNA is TGTGCCAGCAGCCGCCTGACAGGGGACTACGAGCAGTACTTC. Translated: CASSRLTGDYEQYF.

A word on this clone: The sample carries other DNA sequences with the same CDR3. The CDR3 DNA reads TGTGCCAGCAGCCAAGAAGCAGGGGATTACGGCTACACCTTC. It specifies CASSQEAGDYGYTF. The rearrangement links TRBV3-1 (or the pseudogene TRBV3-2) to TRBJ1-2; TRBD1 is a possible D gene (6 bases). This CDR3 comprises 14 residues. Germline CDR1 and CDR2: LGHDT and YNNKEL (reference sequence). Trimming pared 0 bases from V and 8 bases from J, leaving 13 bases between.

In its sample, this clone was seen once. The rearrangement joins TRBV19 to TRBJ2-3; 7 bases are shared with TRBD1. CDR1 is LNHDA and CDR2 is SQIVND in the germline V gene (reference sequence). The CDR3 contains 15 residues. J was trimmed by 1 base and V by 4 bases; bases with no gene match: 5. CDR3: CASSRTGDGTDTQYF. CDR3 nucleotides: TGTGCCAGTAGTAGGACAGGTGACGGCACAGATACGCAGTATTTT. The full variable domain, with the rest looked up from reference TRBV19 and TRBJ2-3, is DGGITQSPKYLFRKEGQNVTLSCEQNLNHDAMYWYRQDPGQGLRLIYYSQIVNDFQKGDIAEGYSVSREKKESFPLTVTSAQKNPTAFYLCASSRTGDGTDTQYFGPGTRLTVL.

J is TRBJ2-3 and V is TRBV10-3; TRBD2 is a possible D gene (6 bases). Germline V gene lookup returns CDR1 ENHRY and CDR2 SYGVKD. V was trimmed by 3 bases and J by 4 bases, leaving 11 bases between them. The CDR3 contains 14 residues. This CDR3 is CAISDREFSDTQYF. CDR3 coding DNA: TGTGCCATCAGTGACCGGGAGTTCTCAGATACGCAGTATTTT.

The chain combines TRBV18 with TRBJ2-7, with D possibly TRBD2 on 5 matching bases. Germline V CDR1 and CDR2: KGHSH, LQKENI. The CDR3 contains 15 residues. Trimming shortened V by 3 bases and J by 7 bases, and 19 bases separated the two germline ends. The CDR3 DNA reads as TGTGCCAGCTCACCTGACACTAGGGTGGTTAAGGAGCAGTACTTC. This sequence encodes CASSPDTRVVKEQYF.

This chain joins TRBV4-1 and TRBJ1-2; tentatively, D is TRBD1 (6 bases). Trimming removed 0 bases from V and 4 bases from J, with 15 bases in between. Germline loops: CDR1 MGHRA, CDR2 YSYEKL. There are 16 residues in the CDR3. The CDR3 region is CASSQERQGPSYGYTF. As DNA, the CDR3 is TGCGCCAGCAGCCAAGAACGGCAGGGGCCCAGCTATGGCTACACCTTC.

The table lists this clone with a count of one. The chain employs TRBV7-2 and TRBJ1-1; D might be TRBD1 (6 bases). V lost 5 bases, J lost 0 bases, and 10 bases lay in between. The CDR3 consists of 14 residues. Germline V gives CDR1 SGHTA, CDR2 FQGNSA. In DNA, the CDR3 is TGTGCCAGCAGCCCGGGACAAATGAACACTGAAGCTTTCTTT. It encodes CASSPGQMNTEAFF.

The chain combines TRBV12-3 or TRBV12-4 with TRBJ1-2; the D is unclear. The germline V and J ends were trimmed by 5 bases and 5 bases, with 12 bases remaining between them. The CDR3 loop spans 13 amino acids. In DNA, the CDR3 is TGTGCCAGCAGTCACCGGGGTATTTATGGCTACACCTTC. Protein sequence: CASSHRGIYGYTF.

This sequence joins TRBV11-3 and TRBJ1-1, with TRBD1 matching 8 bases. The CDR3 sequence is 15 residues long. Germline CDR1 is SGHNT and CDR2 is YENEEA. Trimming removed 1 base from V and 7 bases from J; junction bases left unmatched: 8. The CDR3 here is CASSLVFRGRDEAFF. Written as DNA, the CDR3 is TGTGCCAGCAGCTTAGTGTTCAGGGGGCGGGATGAAGCTTTCTTT.

The CDR3 loop is CASSGLFGVSSYNEQFF. The CDR3 DNA follows: TGTGCCAGCAGCGGTCTTTTCGGGGTGAGCTCCTACAATGAGCAGTTCTTC. V usage is TRBV7-2 and J usage is TRBJ2-1; TRBD2 might be the D (5 bases). Deletions cut 5 bases from V and 0 bases from J, with 17 bases between. The CDR3 runs 17 residues. Germline lookup yields CDR1 SGHTA and CDR2 FQGNSA. Combining the CDR3 with reference TRBV7-2 and TRBJ2-1 gives the whole variable domain GAGVSQSPSNKVTEKGKDVELRCDPISGHTALYWYRQSLGQGLEFLIYFQGNSAPDKSGLPSDRFSAERTGGSVSTLTIQRTQQEDSAVYLCASSGLFGVSSYNEQFFGPGTRLTVL.

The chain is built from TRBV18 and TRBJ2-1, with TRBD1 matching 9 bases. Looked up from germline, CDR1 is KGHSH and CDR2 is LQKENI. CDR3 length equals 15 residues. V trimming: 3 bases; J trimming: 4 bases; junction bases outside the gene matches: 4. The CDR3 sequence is CASSPDRGEYNEQFF. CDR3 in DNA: TGTGCCAGCTCACCGGACAGGGGAGAATACAATGAGCAGTTCTTC. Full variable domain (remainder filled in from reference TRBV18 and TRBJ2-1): NAGVMQNPRHLVRRRGQEARLRCSPMKGHSHVYWYRQLPEEGLKFMVYLQKENIIDESGMPKERFSAEFPKEGPSILRIQQVVRGDSAAYFCASSPDRGEYNEQFFGPGTRLTVL.

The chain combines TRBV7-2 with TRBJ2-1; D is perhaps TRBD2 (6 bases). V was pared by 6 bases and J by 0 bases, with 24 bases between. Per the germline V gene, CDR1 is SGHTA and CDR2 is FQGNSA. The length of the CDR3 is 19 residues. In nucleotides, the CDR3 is TGTGCCAGCAGTCACCCTCAGAGGGGAGGATCGAGCTCCTACAATGAGCAGTTCTTC. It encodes CASSHPQRGGSSSYNEQFF.

The CDR3 DNA reads TGTGCCAGCAGCTCCTCAGGTCCTTCACCCCTCCACTTT. This encodes CASSSSGPSPLHF. The chain joins TRBV5-4 to TRBJ1-6; D call uncertain. This CDR3 has 13 amino acids. CDR1 is SGHNT and CDR2 is YYREEE in the germline V gene (reference sequence). V dropped 3 bases and J dropped 9 bases, with 10 bases sitting between them.

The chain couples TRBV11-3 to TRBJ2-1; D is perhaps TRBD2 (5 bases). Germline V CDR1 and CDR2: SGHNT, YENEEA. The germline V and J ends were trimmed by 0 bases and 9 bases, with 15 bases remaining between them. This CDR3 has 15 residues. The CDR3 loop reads CASSLEAIPGVEQFF. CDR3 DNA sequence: TGTGCCAGCAGCTTAGAGGCCATACCCGGGGTTGAGCAGTTCTTC.

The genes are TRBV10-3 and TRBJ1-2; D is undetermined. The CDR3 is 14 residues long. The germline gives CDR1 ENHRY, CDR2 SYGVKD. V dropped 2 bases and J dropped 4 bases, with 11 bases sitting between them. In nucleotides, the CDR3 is TGTGCCATCAGTGAGAATAGGGAGGGCTATGGCTACACCTTC. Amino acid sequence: CAISENREGYGYTF.

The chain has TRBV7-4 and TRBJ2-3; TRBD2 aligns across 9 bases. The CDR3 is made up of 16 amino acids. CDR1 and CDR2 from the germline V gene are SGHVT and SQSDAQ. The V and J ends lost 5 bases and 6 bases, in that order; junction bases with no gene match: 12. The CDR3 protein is CASSQKGLAMLDTQYF. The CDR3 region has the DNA TGTGCCAGCAGCCAAAAGGGACTAGCTATGTTGGATACGCAGTATTTT.

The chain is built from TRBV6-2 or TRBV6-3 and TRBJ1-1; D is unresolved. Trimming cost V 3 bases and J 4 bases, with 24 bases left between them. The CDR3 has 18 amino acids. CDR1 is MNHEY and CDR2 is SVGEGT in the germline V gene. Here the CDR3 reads CASSYMSGPGWSFTEAFF. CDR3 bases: TGTGCCAGCAGTTATATGAGTGGTCCGGGGTGGTCTTTCACTGAAGCTTTCTTT.

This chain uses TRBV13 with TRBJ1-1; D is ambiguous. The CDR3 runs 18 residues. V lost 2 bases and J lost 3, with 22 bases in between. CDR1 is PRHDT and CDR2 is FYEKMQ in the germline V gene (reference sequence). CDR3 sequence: CASSLMGQQKAKDTEAFF. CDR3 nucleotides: TGTGCCAGCAGCTTAATGGGCCAACAAAAGGCCAAAGACACTGAAGCTTTCTTT.

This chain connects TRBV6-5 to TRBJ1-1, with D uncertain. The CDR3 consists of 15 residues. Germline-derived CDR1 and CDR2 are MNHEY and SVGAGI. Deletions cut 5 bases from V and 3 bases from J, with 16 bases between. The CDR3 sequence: CASSPRPAEYTEAFF. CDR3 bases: TGTGCCAGCAGTCCGCGTCCTGCCGAGTACACTGAAGCTTTCTTT.

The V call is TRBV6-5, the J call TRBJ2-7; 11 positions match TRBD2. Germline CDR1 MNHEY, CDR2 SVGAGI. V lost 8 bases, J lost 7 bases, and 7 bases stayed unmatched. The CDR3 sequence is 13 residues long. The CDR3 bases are TGTGCCAGCTATGGACTAGCGGGCGGAGAGCAGTACTTC. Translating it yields CASYGLAGGEQYF.

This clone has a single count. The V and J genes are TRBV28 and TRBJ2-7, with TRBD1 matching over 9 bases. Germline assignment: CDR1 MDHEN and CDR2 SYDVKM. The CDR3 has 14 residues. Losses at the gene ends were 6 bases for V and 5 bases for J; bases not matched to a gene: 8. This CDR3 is CASRQTGGFDEQYF. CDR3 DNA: TGTGCCAGCAGACAGACAGGGGGTTTCGACGAGCAGTACTTC.

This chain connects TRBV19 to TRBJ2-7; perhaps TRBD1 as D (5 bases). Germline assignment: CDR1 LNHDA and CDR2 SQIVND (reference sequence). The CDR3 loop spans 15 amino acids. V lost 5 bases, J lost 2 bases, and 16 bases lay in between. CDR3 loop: CASSPLRWGPYEQYF. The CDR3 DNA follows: TGTGCCAGTAGTCCCCTTAGGTGGGGCCCCTACGAGCAGTACTTC.

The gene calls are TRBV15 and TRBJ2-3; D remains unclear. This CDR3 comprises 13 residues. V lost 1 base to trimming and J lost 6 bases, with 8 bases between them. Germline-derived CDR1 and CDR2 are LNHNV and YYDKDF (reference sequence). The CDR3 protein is CATSRAHSDTQYF. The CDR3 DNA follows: TGTGCCACCAGCAGAGCCCATAGTGATACGCAGTATTTT.

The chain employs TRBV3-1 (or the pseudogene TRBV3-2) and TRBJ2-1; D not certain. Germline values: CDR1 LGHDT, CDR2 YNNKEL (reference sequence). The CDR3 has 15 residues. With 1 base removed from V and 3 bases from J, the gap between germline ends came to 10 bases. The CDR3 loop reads CASSQGSQLYNEQFF. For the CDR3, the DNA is TGTGCCAGCAGCCAAGGTTCACAGCTCTACAATGAGCAGTTCTTC.